This T cell receptor (beta chain) derives from a study of spatial heterogeneity in lung cancer. Study-level findings and limits: Ubiquitous, expanded tumor-derived TCRs were more frequently observed in blood at resection than at follow-up.

Germline trimming cut 1 base from V and 1 base from J; bases unmatched to any gene: 11. This CDR3 contains 18 residues. CDR1 and CDR2 from the germline V gene are LNHDA and SQIVND (reference sequence). Time point described: blood at routine non-recurrence follow-up after resection. Sequencing was performed on whole RNA extracted from tumor and nontumor lung tissue, or from frozen PBMC, and the material was left unsorted. TCRdb passed the 5' RACE reads through MiXCR, listing each CDR3 protein once. The table records roughly 99,000 distinct CDR3 sequences, less than 20% of them present only once. Details on this clonotype: The antigen is unknown.

The J gene is TRBJ2-3, the V gene TRBV19; 7 nucleotides line up with TRBD1. The receptor was isolated from a male donor with early-stage non-small cell lung cancer. The starting material was PBMCs, obtained at follow-up. CDR3 bases: TGTGCCAGTAGTATAGCATCTACAGGGGCTGGGGGCACAGATACGCAGTATTTT. This translates into CASSIASTGAGGTDTQYF.